Each of the 25 T cell receptor beta chains below was sequenced from the same sample in a study of T-cell memory formation after mild COVID-19. TCRdb passed the 5' RACE reads through MiXCR, listing each CDR3 protein once. The sample consists of 400,000 to 450,000 distinct CDR3 sequences, about a sixth of them appearing once. Specimen: PBMCs or a T cell subset sorted from them (not recorded which). The receptors stem from a man younger than 35 who had mild COVID-19 (a few samples of this study predate the infection). Cell type and time point are not known.

This clonotype was counted a few times. This rearrangement joins TRBV27 to TRBJ2-2; 16 bases fit TRBD2. Germline CDR1 and CDR2: MNHEY and SMNVEV (reference sequence). The length of the CDR3 is 18 residues. J was trimmed by 3 bases and V by 5 bases; bases with no gene match: 6. The CDR3 protein is CASSLQGLAGGYTGELFF. The CDR3 bases are TGTGCCAGCAGTCTCCAGGGACTAGCGGGGGGGTACACCGGGGAGCTGTTTTTT.

This clonotype was recorded many times. This chain links TRBV4-2 with TRBJ2-2, with 13 bases identical to TRBD2. Trimming removed 8 bases from V and 6 bases from J; junction bases left unmatched: 6. The CDR3 contains 15 residues. Per germline, CDR1 LGHNA and CDR2 YNFKEQ. CDR3 coding DNA: TGTGCCAGCGGACTAGCGGGGGCCTCGGCCGGGGAGCTGTTTTTT. It translates to CASGLAGASAGELFF.

The rearrangement joins TRBV28 to TRBJ1-2, with TRBD1 matching 7 bases. The CDR3 consists of 16 residues. Losses at the gene ends were 5 bases for V and 2 bases for J; bases not matched to a gene: 11. Germline V gene lookup returns CDR1 MDHEN and CDR2 SYDVKM. In nucleotides, the CDR3 is TGTGCCAGCAGTCTTCATCGGACAGGCGTAAACTATGGCTACACCTTC. This gives the protein CASSLHRTGVNYGYTF.

V and J are TRBV10-1 and TRBJ2-3, with a tentative D call TRBD2 (5 bases). The CDR3 is 16 amino acids. V gave up 7 bases and J gave up 3 bases, with 20 bases separating them. Germline CDR1 is WNHNN and CDR2 is SYGVQD (reference sequence). CDR3 in DNA: TGCGCCAGCAAGGAGACCGTTGGAGGCCCAACAGATACGCAGTATTTT. Translated: CASKETVGGPTDTQYF.

This clonotype was counted a few times. The rearrangement joins TRBV28 to TRBJ1-5; 10 bases line up with TRBD1. Looked up from germline, CDR1 is MDHEN and CDR2 is SYDVKM. V was clipped by 5 bases and J by 5 bases; unmatched bases: 12. CDR3 length: 17 amino acids. This CDR3 is CASSPNPGQGKDQPQHF. The CDR3 nucleotides read TGTGCCAGCAGTCCAAATCCGGGACAGGGGAAGGATCAGCCCCAGCATTTT.

As to this clonotype: Likely a read error: the CDR3 ends without its conserved phenylalanine or tryptophan. It is unclear where the CDR3 begins or ends on the DNA, so no DNA is shown, and the CDR3 is as TCRdb lists it. The V call is TRBV7-2, the J call TRBJ2-1; the D call in the table, TRBD1, was not verified against the DNA. The CDR3 contains 8 residues when both ends are counted. CDR1 and CDR2 (germline): SGHTA, FQGNSA. CDR3 region: CASTSGTG.

This clonotype was seen a few times. This chain uses TRBV7-9 with TRBJ1-1, with D hard to call. V lost 1 base, J lost 5 bases, and 17 bases lay in between. Germline CDR1 reads SEHNR; CDR2 reads FQNEAQ (reference sequence). This CDR3 comprises 16 residues. The CDR3 nucleotides read TGTGCCAGCAGCTTAGAGAGGAAGGGTCGTGGGACTGAAGCTTTCTTT. It specifies CASSLERKGRGTEAFF.

This clonotype was counted only a few times. This sequence joins TRBV20-1 and TRBJ2-3, with D possibly matching TRBD2 (6 bases). The CDR3 spans 12 residues. V was shortened by 6 bases and J by 6 bases, with 13 bases between the two germline ends. Germline V CDR1 and CDR2: DFQATT, SNEGSKA (reference sequence). CDR3 coding DNA: TGCAGTGCAAGAAAACGGGGGGATACGCAGTATTTT. This codes for CSARKRGDTQYF.

V is TRBV5-6 and J is TRBJ1-1; TRBD1 might be the D (6 bases). In germline, CDR1 is SGHDT, CDR2 YYEEEE. The ends were cut back, 4 bases at V and 4 bases at J, with 20 bases in the middle. The CDR3 consists of 16 residues. Here the CDR3 DNA reads TGTGCCAGCAGCCGGTGGGGGGCGCTTAGTGGCACTGAAGCTTTCTTT. It translates to CASSRWGALSGTEAFF.

V and J are TRBV3-1 and TRBJ2-5, with 8 bases fitting TRBD2. CDR1 LGHDT and CDR2 YNNKEL come from the germline V gene (reference sequence). This CDR3 has 16 residues. V gave up 4 bases and J gave up 0 bases; unmatched junction bases: 7. CDR3 coding DNA: TGTGCCAGCAGCCCCTCGGGGCGGGGGGACCAAGAGACCCAGTACTTC. The encoded protein is CASSPSGRGDQETQYF.

This clonotype was seen a handful of times. The V gene is TRBV6-1, the J gene TRBJ2-7; no firm D call. The CDR3 has 14 amino acids. From germline, CDR1 is MNHNS and CDR2 SASEGT. V was pared by 6 bases and J by 1 base, with 13 bases between. CDR3 nucleotide sequence: TGTGCCAGCAGAGTAGGTTTTAGGTCCTACGAGCAGTACGTC. Protein: CASRVGFRSYEQYV.

The chain uses TRBV10-3 and TRBJ1-6; 10 nucleotides align to TRBD1. Germline V gives CDR1 ENHRY, CDR2 SYGVKD. The CDR3 is 14 residues long. The J segment lost 8 bases and the V segment lost 6 bases, leaving 4 bases of the junction unmatched. The CDR3 region is CAISPDRGDSPLHF. The CDR3 DNA sequence: TGTGCCATCAGCCCGGACAGGGGGGATTCACCCCTCCACTTT.

The chain joins TRBV4-3 to TRBJ2-1; 11 bases are a match to TRBD1. Germline CDR1 LGHNA, CDR2 YSLEER. V shed 1 base and J 10 bases; nucleotides not matched to a gene: 12. The CDR3 is 17 residues long. Here the CDR3 reads CASSQAYVGTGGLEQFF. CDR3 nucleotides: TGCGCCAGCAGCCAAGCCTACGTCGGGACAGGGGGACTAGAGCAGTTCTTC.

This chain connects TRBV9 to TRBJ1-6; D possibly corresponds to TRBD1 (5 bases). Germline CDR1 and CDR2: SGDLS and YYNGEE. The CDR3 is 13 amino acids. Trimming cost V 3 bases and J 10 bases, with 11 bases left between them. In DNA, the CDR3 is TGTGCCAGCAGCGGCCAGGGTAAATCACCCCTCCACTTT. This translates into CASSGQGKSPLHF. Combining the CDR3 with reference TRBV9 and TRBJ1-6 gives the whole variable domain DSGVTQTPKHLITATGQRVTLRCSPRSGDLSVYWYQQSLDQGLQFLIQYYNGEERAKGNILERFSAQQFPDLHSELNLSSLELGDSALYFCASSGQGKSPLHFGNGTRLTVT.

The chain couples TRBV30 to TRBJ2-7; no clear D gene. The V gene lost 3 bases and the J gene lost 2 bases, with 8 bases spanning the gap. CDR3 length: 12 residues. Per germline, CDR1 GTSNPN and CDR2 SVGIG (reference sequence). CDR3 sequence: CAWSTFPYEQYF. The CDR3 region has the DNA TGTGCCTGGAGCACCTTCCCCTACGAGCAGTACTTC.

This chain links TRBV14 with TRBJ1-2; no reliable D call. Trimming shortened V by 1 base and J by 7 bases, and 16 bases separated the two germline ends. In germline, CDR1 is SGHDN, CDR2 FVKESK. This CDR3 has 15 residues. The CDR3 DNA is TGTGCCAGCAGCCAAGCCATGGCCTTGGTTGGTGGCTACACCTTC. It specifies CASSQAMALVGGYTF.

This clonotype has more than one count but fewer than ten. V is TRBV12-3 or TRBV12-4 and J is TRBJ1-5, with D hard to call. V dropped 3 bases and J dropped 0 bases, with 6 bases sitting between them. This CDR3 comprises 14 residues. CDR3 loop: CASSFEHSNQPQHF. CDR3 nucleotides: TGTGCCAGCAGTTTTGAGCATAGCAATCAGCCCCAGCATTTT.

V and J are TRBV19 and TRBJ2-1, with 7 bases lining up with TRBD2. CDR1 is LNHDA and CDR2 is SQIVND in the germline V gene (reference sequence). The J segment lost 4 bases and the V segment lost 7 bases, leaving 7 bases of the junction unmatched. The CDR3 runs 14 residues. Here the CDR3 DNA reads TGTGCCAGTACCCAGGGCGGGGGTTACAATGAGCAGTTCTTC. Translating it yields CASTQGGGYNEQFF.

The genes are TRBV11-2 and TRBJ1-1, with 7 positions matching TRBD1. Germline assignment: CDR1 SGHAT and CDR2 FQNNGV. The CDR3 spans 16 residues. The ends lost 3 bases at V and 4 bases at J; junction bases unmatched: 11. CDR3 coding DNA: TGTGCCAGCAGCTTCCCCCAGACAGGGTTGGGCACTGAAGCTTTCTTT. Translation gives CASSFPQTGLGTEAFF.

This chain uses TRBV5-1 with TRBJ2-2; 9 bases agree with TRBD2. Germline V gene lookup returns CDR1 SGHRS and CDR2 YFSETQ. This CDR3 has 17 amino acids. Losses at the gene ends were 5 bases for V and 5 bases for J; bases not matched to a gene: 13. DNA for the CDR3: TGCGCCAGCAGGCGAGAGCCCGGGACTAGCCTTACCGGGGAGCTGTTTTTT. It translates to CASRREPGTSLTGELFF.

The sample holds a few counts of this clonotype. The chain employs TRBV12-3 or TRBV12-4 and TRBJ1-1; 7 bases map to TRBD1. J gave up 5 bases and V 7 bases, and 7 bases lay outside the gene matches. The CDR3 sequence is 13 residues long. DNA of the CDR3: TGTGCCAGCAAGTACAGGGGAAGGACTGAAGCTTTCTTT. As protein: CASKYRGRTEAFF.

The V and J genes are TRBV5-6 and TRBJ2-7, with a weak D call TRBD2 (6 bases). V was cut by 4 bases and J by 2 bases, with 13 bases left in between. The CDR3 consists of 14 residues. Germline V gene lookup returns CDR1 SGHDT and CDR2 YYEEEE. The CDR3 region is CASSARGGAYEQYV. Here the CDR3 DNA reads TGTGCCAGCAGCGCCCGAGGAGGGGCCTACGAGCAGTACGTC.

V gene TRBV5-1 combines with J gene TRBJ2-7; 8 positions match TRBD2. The CDR3 has 16 residues. With 3 bases clipped from V and 6 bases from J, the junction kept 14 bases outside the gene matches. CDR1 is SGHRS and CDR2 is YFSETQ in the germline V gene. The CDR3 DNA follows: TGCGCCAGCAGCTCTCTTCAAAGCGGGAGCACTAGCGAGCAGTACTTC. Protein product: CASSSLQSGSTSEQYF.

This clonotype has just a few counts. The chain joins TRBV20-1 to TRBJ2-7, with 11 bases that match TRBD1. The CDR3 runs 14 residues. The ends lost 6 bases at V and 5 bases at J; junction bases unmatched: 9. Germline V gene sequence: CDR1 DFQATT, CDR2 SNEGSKA (reference sequence). The CDR3 DNA reads TGCAGTGCCAGCCCGGGACAGGGGGGTGACGAGCAGTACTTC. Its translation: CSASPGQGGDEQYF.

A few counts support this clonotype. The rearrangement uses TRBV24-1 and TRBJ2-2, with D possibly being TRBD1 (5 bases). Germline CDR1 is KGHDR and CDR2 is SFDVKD. The CDR3 consists of 16 residues. Trimming took off 2 bases at V and 0 bases at J, with 9 bases between the two ends. The CDR3 sequence is CATSDWAGSNTGELFF. The CDR3 coding sequence is TGTGCCACCAGTGATTGGGCAGGGTCGAACACCGGGGAGCTGTTTTTT.